This entry lists 31 T cell receptor beta chains sequenced from one sample in a study of shared T cell receptors in the human thymus. TCRdb's copy holds only in-frame clones and misses some; the assay was immunoSEQ multiplex PCR. The repertoire holds around 340,000 clones, with approximately 95% as singletons. The material sequenced was thymocytes. The source of these receptors is a human donor.

This sequence joins TRBV6-5 and TRBJ2-1; D ambiguous. The CDR3 is 15 residues long. Germline V lookup: CDR1 MNHEY, CDR2 SVGAGI. The germline V and J ends were trimmed by 5 bases and 0 bases, with 11 bases remaining between them. The DNA for the CDR3 is TGTGCCAGCAGTCTCGGGCCGAGCTCCTACAATGAGCAGTTCTTC. Protein sequence: CASSLGPSSYNEQFF.

The rearrangement joins TRBV28 to TRBJ2-7; TRBD1 might be the D (5 bases). In germline, CDR1 is MDHEN, CDR2 SYDVKM. The V end lost 5 bases, the J end lost 0 bases, and 11 bases lay between the germline ends. There are 14 residues in the CDR3. Written as DNA, the CDR3 is TGTGCCAGCAGTCCCTACAGGAGCTCCTACGAGCAGTACTTC. Residues: CASSPYRSSYEQYF.

The J gene is TRBJ2-7, the V gene TRBV19; 10 bases fit TRBD2. CDR1 and CDR2 from the germline V gene are LNHDA and SQIVND (reference sequence). Trimming cost V 3 bases and J 7 bases; bases outside gene matches: 12. CDR3 length equals 16 residues. CDR3 nucleotide sequence: TGTGCCAGTAGTATCGGGCTAGCGGGAGTCGTTTGGGAGCAGTACTTC. Residues: CASSIGLAGVVWEQYF. The full variable domain, completed using reference TRBV19 and TRBJ2-7, is DGGITQSPKYLFRKEGQNVTLSCEQNLNHDAMYWYRQDPGQGLRLIYYSQIVNDFQKGDIAEGYSVSREKKESFPLTVTSAQKNPTAFYLCASSIGLAGVVWEQYFGPGTRLTVT.

V and J are TRBV6-1 and TRBJ2-1, with 9 bases identical to TRBD2. After removal of 2 bases from V and 9 bases from J, the junction contained 11 bases not matched to a gene. CDR3 size: 16 residues. Per the germline V gene, CDR1 is MNHNS and CDR2 is SASEGT. As DNA, the CDR3 is TGTGCCAGCAGTGAATTAGTGAGGGCGGGAGGGTGTGAGCAGTTCTTC. As protein: CASSELVRAGGCEQFF.

This sequence joins TRBV4-2 and TRBJ2-7, with a tentative D call TRBD2 (6 bases). From germline, CDR1 is LGHNA and CDR2 YNFKEQ. The CDR3 is 16 residues long. With 0 bases removed from V and 0 bases from J, the gap between germline ends came to 12 bases. The CDR3 spells CASSQDTGESSYEQYF. The DNA for the CDR3 is TGTGCCAGCAGCCAAGATACGGGAGAGAGCTCCTACGAGCAGTACTTC.

In this sample, this clone turned up once. The chain employs TRBV29-1 and TRBJ1-1, with D perhaps TRBD1 (5 bases). The CDR3 extends over 11 amino acids. Between the trimmed V and J ends, which lost 3 bases and 10 bases, there was a span of 12 bases. Germline assignment: CDR1 SQVTM and CDR2 ANQGSEA. DNA for the CDR3: TGCAGCGTTGAGCACGGGGGGAGAGCTTTCTTT. Protein: CSVEHGGRAFF.

This clone appeared once. The chain carries TRBV27 and TRBJ2-1, with 13 bases fitting TRBD2. V was clipped by 4 bases and J by 6 bases; unmatched bases: 3. There are 15 residues in the CDR3. CDR1 and CDR2 from the germline V gene are MNHEY and SMNVEV (reference sequence). The CDR3: CASSSGLAGVNEQFF. In nucleotides, the CDR3 is TGTGCCAGCAGTTCCGGACTAGCGGGAGTCAATGAGCAGTTCTTC.

The rearrangement joins TRBV19 to TRBJ1-5, with D unclear. Per the germline V gene, CDR1 is LNHDA and CDR2 is SQIVND (reference sequence). The CDR3 loop spans 18 amino acids. V shed 3 bases and J shed 0 bases, with 18 bases lying between them. In DNA, the CDR3 is TGTGCCAGTAGTATGCGCACGGACCCCGGGGATAGCAATCAGCCCCAGCATTTT. Translated: CASSMRTDPGDSNQPQHF.

This chain joins TRBV2 and TRBJ2-1, with D tentatively TRBD2 (6 bases). Germline CDR1 SNHLY, CDR2 FYNNEI. V lost 2 bases and J lost 0, with 17 bases in between. This CDR3 is 18 amino acids long. CDR3 protein: CASSEYCGNGSSYNEQFF. As DNA, the CDR3 is TGTGCCAGCAGTGAATATTGCGGGAACGGGAGCTCCTACAATGAGCAGTTCTTC.

The genes are TRBV7-6 and TRBJ1-4; D unclear. Trimming pared 1 base from V and 5 bases from J, leaving 5 bases between. Germline CDR1 and CDR2: SGHVS and FNYEAQ. The CDR3 extends over 13 amino acids. CDR3 sequence reads: CASSLGVNEKLFF. The CDR3 DNA sequence: TGTGCCAGCAGCTTAGGGGTCAATGAAAAACTGTTTTTT.

The chain recombines TRBV12-5 with TRBJ1-1; 8 positions agree with TRBD1. Trimming at V came to 0 bases and at J to 3 bases, leaving 9 bases not matched to a gene. CDR1 is LGHNT and CDR2 is FRNRAP in the germline V gene. The CDR3 consists of 17 residues. CDR3 sequence (DNA): TGTGCTAGTGGTTTGGTAAAATCCAGGGGGCGGTACACTGAAGCTTTCTTT. Its protein product is CASGLVKSRGRYTEAFF.

The genes are TRBV19 and TRBJ1-1; D remains ambiguous. The CDR3 loop spans 12 amino acids. Trimming cost V 5 bases and J 1 base, with 5 bases left between them. Per the germline V gene, CDR1 is LNHDA and CDR2 is SQIVND (reference sequence). The CDR3 DNA reads TGTGCCAGTAGTTTGACGAACACTGAAGCTTTCTTT. Protein: CASSLTNTEAFF.

The chain carries TRBV27 and TRBJ1-5, with 7 bases aligning to TRBD1. V shed 5 bases, J shed 2 bases, and the junction held 6 bases outside the gene matches. The germline V gene encodes CDR1 MNHEY and CDR2 SMNVEV (reference sequence). The CDR3 totals 15 residues. This CDR3 is CASSPGGAGNQPQHF. The CDR3 nucleotides are TGTGCCAGCAGTCCAGGGGGGGCGGGCAATCAGCCCCAGCATTTT.

The J gene is TRBJ2-3, the V gene TRBV6-4, with TRBD1 identical over 9 bases. V lost 2 bases, J lost 2 bases, and 5 bases stayed unmatched. CDR1 is MRHNA and CDR2 is SNTAGT in the germline V gene. The CDR3 length is 16 residues. CDR3 protein: CASSDGTGRDTDTQYF. DNA for the CDR3: TGTGCCAGCAGTGACGGGACAGGGAGGGACACAGATACGCAGTATTTT.

DNA of the CDR3: TGTGCCAGCACCCCGCATTGGGCCCCTTCCTACAATGAGCAGTTCTTC. Its protein is CASTPHWAPSYNEQFF. The chain recombines TRBV7-3 with TRBJ2-1; D is uncertain. Germline V lookup: CDR1 SGHTA, CDR2 FQGTGA. V lost 7 bases and J lost 1, with 17 bases in between. This CDR3 has 16 residues.

The chain links TRBV7-6 to TRBJ2-1; the D gene could be TRBD1 or TRBD2 (5 bases each). The germline gives CDR1 SGHVS, CDR2 FNYEAQ. The V end lost 1 base, the J end lost 4 bases, and 14 bases lay between the germline ends. This CDR3 contains 16 residues. The CDR3 here is CASSLVGTEYYNEQFF. The CDR3 bases are TGTGCCAGCAGCTTAGTAGGGACCGAATATTACAATGAGCAGTTCTTC.

The J gene is TRBJ1-5, the V gene TRBV6-5, with D possibly matching TRBD1 (6 bases). V was shortened by 3 bases and J by 7 bases, with 16 bases between the two germline ends. The CDR3 covers 15 residues. Germline lookup yields CDR1 MNHEY and CDR2 SVGAGI. The CDR3 DNA reads TGTGCCAGCAGTTATGGACCCGGGGGCGGCCAGCCCCAGCATTTT. It specifies CASSYGPGGGQPQHF.

The rearrangement uses TRBV28 and TRBJ2-3; D possibly corresponds to TRBD2 (7 bases). Germline CDR1 and CDR2: MDHEN and SYDVKM. The CDR3 consists of 18 residues. V was cut by 6 bases and J by 1 base, with 23 bases left in between. This CDR3 is CASRLGGGINRGTDTQYF. DNA for the CDR3: TGTGCCAGCAGGTTAGGGGGGGGAATTAACAGAGGCACAGATACGCAGTATTTT.

This clone was seen a single time. This sequence joins TRBV27 and TRBJ2-5, with D possibly matching TRBD1 (6 bases). Germline V gene sequence: CDR1 MNHEY, CDR2 SMNVEV (reference sequence). V lost 7 bases and J 6 bases, leaving 15 bases between the germline ends. The CDR3 extends over 13 amino acids. The CDR3: CASKGLQGKTQYF. CDR3 in DNA: TGTGCCAGCAAAGGTTTACAGGGAAAGACCCAGTACTTC.

The V call is TRBV9, the J call TRBJ2-3; 9 nucleotides line up with TRBD2. The CDR3 is made up of 15 amino acids. CDR1 and CDR2 (germline): SGDLS, YYNGEE. Unmatched junction bases numbered 5, after V lost 4 bases and J lost 2 bases. As DNA, the CDR3 is TGTGCCAGCAGCAAACCGGGACTAGCCACAGATACGCAGTATTTT. As protein: CASSKPGLATDTQYF.

V usage is TRBV6-5 and J usage is TRBJ2-7; 10 bases map to TRBD2. The germline CDR1 and CDR2 sequences are MNHEY and SVGAGI. This CDR3 has 15 amino acids. J gave up 1 base and V 7 bases, and 7 bases lay outside the gene matches. The chain's CDR3 is CASTSSGRVSYEQYF. The CDR3 DNA is TGTGCCAGCACTTCAAGCGGGAGGGTATCCTACGAGCAGTACTTC.

This chain uses TRBV5-1 with TRBJ2-5; D not certain. The CDR3 length is 12 residues. Trimming removed 4 bases from V and 0 bases from J, with 4 bases in between. Looked up from germline, CDR1 is SGHRS and CDR2 is YFSETQ. CDR3 nucleotide sequence: TGCGCCAGCAGCGTGTACCAAGAGACCCAGTACTTC. It is translated as CASSVYQETQYF. Together with reference TRBV5-1 and TRBJ2-5, the CDR3 gives the full variable domain: KAGVTQTPRYLIKTRGQQVTLSCSPISGHRSVSWYQQTPGQGLQFLFEYFSETQRNKGNFPGRFSGRQFSNSRSEMNVSTLELGDSALYLCASSVYQETQYFGPGTRLLVL.

The V gene is TRBV4-1, the J gene TRBJ1-2; D not certain. The CDR3 has 13 amino acids. Germline-derived CDR1 and CDR2 are MGHRA and YSYEKL. V gave up 2 bases and J gave up 4 bases, with 8 bases separating them. This chain's CDR3 is CASSQLSGYGYTF. CDR3 sequence (DNA): TGCGCCAGCAGCCAATTGTCAGGCTATGGCTACACCTTC.

This chain connects TRBV10-2 to TRBJ2-7; D is possibly TRBD2 (5 bases). The CDR3 loop spans 13 amino acids. V lost 3 bases and J lost 0, with 6 bases in between. Germline V CDR1 and CDR2: WSHSY, SAAADI. As DNA, the CDR3 is TGCGCCAGCAGTGACGGACTCTCCTACGAGCAGTACTTC. This encodes CASSDGLSYEQYF.

This clone was detected once. V usage is TRBV5-1 and J usage is TRBJ1-1, with D tentatively TRBD1 (6 bases). Germline V gives CDR1 SGHRS, CDR2 YFSETQ. The CDR3 consists of 18 residues. V was cut by 0 bases and J by 3 bases, with 21 bases left in between. This chain's CDR3 is CASSLAWGHRGDDTEAFF. In DNA, the CDR3 is TGCGCCAGCAGCTTGGCCTGGGGGCACCGAGGGGATGACACTGAAGCTTTCTTT.

The genes are TRBV5-1 and TRBJ2-2; weak D call: TRBD1 (5 bases). Germline assignment: CDR1 SGHRS and CDR2 YFSETQ. The CDR3 covers 16 residues. V dropped 1 base and J dropped 6 bases, with 16 bases sitting between them. The CDR3 protein is CASSLLKGLNPGELFF. The CDR3 DNA is TGCGCCAGCAGCTTGCTTAAGGGGTTGAATCCCGGGGAGCTGTTTTTT. Full variable domain (outside the CDR3, taken from reference TRBV5-1 and TRBJ2-2): KAGVTQTPRYLIKTRGQQVTLSCSPISGHRSVSWYQQTPGQGLQFLFEYFSETQRNKGNFPGRFSGRQFSNSRSEMNVSTLELGDSALYLCASSLLKGLNPGELFFGEGSRLTVL.

The V gene is TRBV5-8, the J gene TRBJ1-4; 8 positions agree with TRBD1. Germline CDR1 is SGHTS and CDR2 is YDEGEE. The CDR3 is made up of 19 amino acids. J lost 4 bases, V lost 0 bases, and 14 bases had no gene match. The CDR3: CASSLAPPQGASLNEKLFF. In DNA form, the CDR3 reads TGTGCCAGCAGCTTGGCCCCCCCCCAGGGGGCCAGTCTTAATGAAAAACTGTTTTTT.

The chain employs TRBV27 and TRBJ2-5, with D hard to call. Germline V gene data show CDR1 as MNHEY and CDR2 as SMNVEV (reference sequence). V was trimmed by 5 bases and J by 5 bases, leaving 12 bases between them. The CDR3 runs to 13 residues. The CDR3 coding sequence is TGTGCCAGCAGTGCCTTCTACGGGGAGACCCAGTACTTC. Amino acid sequence: CASSAFYGETQYF.

This rearrangement joins TRBV7-8 to TRBJ1-2; D is unresolved. The V and J ends lost 4 bases and 6 bases respectively, with 12 bases between them. This CDR3 comprises 13 residues. Per germline, CDR1 SGHVS and CDR2 FQNEAQ. In DNA form, the CDR3 reads TGTGCCAGCAGCTCAGCCCTCCAGGATGGCTACACCTTC. Its protein product is CASSSALQDGYTF. Together with reference TRBV7-8 and TRBJ1-2, the CDR3 gives the full variable domain: GAGVSQSPRYKVAKRGQDVALRCDPISGHVSLFWYQQALGQGPEFLTYFQNEAQLDKSGLPSDRFFAERPEGSVSTLKIQRTQQEDSAVYLCASSSALQDGYTFGSGTRLTVV.

The chain employs TRBV6-1 and TRBJ2-1, with 9 bases aligning to TRBD2. V trimming: 0 bases; J trimming: 3 bases; junction bases outside the gene matches: 3. CDR1 is MNHNS and CDR2 is SASEGT in the germline V gene. The CDR3 totals 16 residues. CDR3: CASSEAGGRVYNEQFF. The CDR3, as DNA: TGTGCCAGCAGTGAAGCGGGCGGGAGGGTCTACAATGAGCAGTTCTTC.

The V gene is TRBV15, the J gene TRBJ2-3; 9 bases map to TRBD2. V shed 2 bases, J shed 4 bases, and the junction held 22 bases outside the gene matches. Germline V lookup: CDR1 LNHNV, CDR2 YYDKDF (reference sequence). The CDR3 runs 21 residues. The DNA for the CDR3 is TGTGCCACCAGCAGATCCGGCCCATCCGGGGGGCTAGCGGGACCATCAGATACGCAGTATTTT. Its protein product is CATSRSGPSGGLAGPSDTQYF.